Listed here are 28 T cell receptor beta chains from one sample, sequenced in a study of blood T cell repertoires in COVID-19. This table comes from immunoSEQ multiplex PCR, and its TCRdb copy is limited to in-frame clones, with some not included. Of approximately 150,000 clones listed, roughly nine tenths were seen once; the top ten hold 10% to 15%. The source material was peripheral blood. These receptors came from a man in his late teens or twenties with COVID-19, enrolled during active disease.

The chain combines TRBV5-4 with TRBJ1-5; 7 positions agree with TRBD1. The CDR3 spans 15 residues. The V gene's germline CDR1 is SGHNT and CDR2 YYREEE (reference sequence). V lost 0 bases and J lost 3; bases outside the gene matches: 3. CDR3 residues: CASSLDRGDNQPQHF. The CDR3 bases are TGTGCCAGCAGCTTGGACAGGGGAGACAATCAGCCCCAGCATTTT.

V and J are TRBV29-1 and TRBJ2-7; 8 bases line up with TRBD2. Unmatched junction bases numbered 4, after V lost 6 bases and J lost 0 bases. The germline gives CDR1 SQVTM, CDR2 ANQGSEA. This CDR3 comprises 13 residues. The CDR3 nucleotides read TGCAGCGTGACTAGCGCATACTCCTACGAGCAGTACTTC. It codes for CSVTSAYSYEQYF.

The V and J genes are TRBV11-3 and TRBJ2-1, with a possible D match to TRBD2 (5 bases). The V gene's germline CDR1 is SGHNT and CDR2 YENEEA. The CDR3 covers 15 residues. Between the trimmed V and J ends, which lost 2 bases and 5 bases, there was a span of 13 bases. Here the CDR3 DNA reads TGTGCCAGCAGCTTATTAGGCGGGTTACACAATGAGCAGTTCTTC. Residues: CASSLLGGLHNEQFF.

The chain uses TRBV5-4 and TRBJ2-3; no definite D call. The CDR3 extends over 12 amino acids. Trimming took 4 bases from V and 2 from J, leaving 5 bases between them. Looked up from germline, CDR1 is SGHNT and CDR2 is YYREEE (reference sequence). CDR3 amino acids: CASSTVTDTQYF. CDR3 nucleotide sequence: TGTGCCAGCAGCACGGTCACAGATACGCAGTATTTT.

V usage is TRBV3-1 (or the pseudogene TRBV3-2) and J usage is TRBJ1-2; weak D call: TRBD1 (5 bases). The CDR3 totals 12 residues. In germline, CDR1 is LGHDT, CDR2 YNNKEL (reference sequence). V lost 1 base, J lost 5 bases, and 5 bases lay in between. This CDR3 reads CASSQGQYGYTF. As DNA, the CDR3 is TGTGCCAGCAGCCAAGGACAGTATGGCTACACCTTC.

This chain connects TRBV14 to TRBJ2-5; no clear D. V shed 3 bases and J shed 0 bases, with 5 bases lying between them. This CDR3 is 13 amino acids long. CDR1 and CDR2 from the germline V gene are SGHDN and FVKESK. Written as DNA, the CDR3 is TGTGCCAGCAGCCACCTTTACCAAGAGACCCAGTACTTC. It is translated as CASSHLYQETQYF.

A few counts support this clone. This chain uses TRBV6-2 or TRBV6-3 with TRBJ2-7, with TRBD1 identical over 7 bases. V lost 4 bases to trimming and J lost 5 bases; unmatched junction nucleotides: 8. CDR3 length: 14 residues. Germline values: CDR1 MNHEY, CDR2 SVGEGT. The DNA of the CDR3 is TGTGCCAGCAGTTTTTCAGGGGGAAGCGACGAGCAGTACTTC. This translates into CASSFSGGSDEQYF.

This chain uses TRBV5-4 with TRBJ2-1, with 11 positions matching TRBD2. Germline CDR1 reads SGHNT; CDR2 reads YYREEE (reference sequence). The V and J ends lost 0 bases and 7 bases, in that order; junction bases with no gene match: 3. This CDR3 has 15 residues. CDR3 in amino acids: CASSLETSGKNEQFF. The CDR3, as DNA: TGTGCCAGCAGCTTGGAGACTAGCGGGAAAAATGAGCAGTTCTTC.

V gene TRBV6-2 or TRBV6-3 combines with J gene TRBJ2-1, with 13 bases matching TRBD2. The trim removed 2 bases at V and 0 bases at J, leaving 10 bases unmatched. The CDR3 consists of 20 residues. Germline CDR1 and CDR2: MNHEY and SVGEGT. The CDR3 DNA reads TGTGCCAGCAGTTACGTCTTAGGGACTAGCGGGATTGACTCCTACAATGAGCAGTTCTTC. Its protein is CASSYVLGTSGIDSYNEQFF.

The J gene is TRBJ2-7, the V gene TRBV4-2; TRBD2 agrees at 7 bases. The CDR3 spans 15 residues. Germline CDR1 is LGHNA and CDR2 is YNFKEQ. With V trimmed by 0 bases and J by 1 base, 3 bases remained unmatched. The CDR3 spells CASSQDRGESYEQYF. The DNA of the CDR3 is TGTGCCAGCAGCCAAGATCGGGGGGAATCCTACGAGCAGTACTTC.

This chain uses TRBV9 with TRBJ2-1; 7 bases map to TRBD2. V lost 5 bases to trimming and J lost 0 bases; unmatched junction nucleotides: 5. CDR1 SGDLS and CDR2 YYNGEE come from the germline V gene. This CDR3 comprises 15 residues. The CDR3 loop is CASSAGTTSYNEQFF. Written as DNA, the CDR3 is TGTGCCAGCAGTGCCGGGACTACCTCCTACAATGAGCAGTTCTTC.

This sequence joins TRBV28 and TRBJ2-2; tentative D call: TRBD2 (6 bases). The CDR3 spans 18 residues. The V end lost 6 bases, the J end lost 7 bases, and 27 bases lay between the germline ends. Germline CDR1 reads MDHEN; CDR2 reads SYDVKM. In DNA, the CDR3 is TGTGCCAGCAGCGAAGTCGGCCGGGAGAGGGTTTTCGGCGGGGAGCTGTTTTTT. This codes for CASSEVGRERVFGGELFF.

The CDR3: CASSPSTQGAKNIQYF. The CDR3 coding sequence is TGTGCCAGCAGCCCAAGCACTCAGGGAGCCAAAAACATTCAGTACTTC. The genes are TRBV7-9 and TRBJ2-4; the D gene is possibly TRBD1 (5 bases). CDR3 length: 16 residues. Germline CDR1 is SEHNR and CDR2 is FQNEAQ (reference sequence). Trimming left V 5 bases short and J 0 bases short, with 14 bases between.

Of note for this clone: At one end, the junction sequence differs from germline, possibly due to a read error. This chain uses TRBV9 with TRBJ1-4; 7 bases map to TRBD1. Germline CDR1 and CDR2: SGDLS and YYNGEE. This CDR3 comprises 15 residues. In DNA, the CDR3 is TGTGCCAGCAGCGTAGGGGACAGCAACCCTGAAAAACTGCTTTTT. This gives the protein CASSVGDSNPEKLLF.

The chain uses TRBV10-3 and TRBJ1-3, with no clear D. CDR1 and CDR2 from the germline V gene are ENHRY and SYGVKD. V gave up 6 bases and J gave up 0 bases, with 15 bases separating them. This CDR3 contains 16 residues. CDR3 loop: CAISPLSGNSGNTIYF. The CDR3 nucleotides read TGTGCCATCAGCCCTTTAAGCGGAAACTCTGGAAACACCATATATTTT.

This chain uses TRBV7-8 with TRBJ1-5; 7 positions match TRBD1. The CDR3 extends over 14 amino acids. Germline CDR1 SGHVS, CDR2 FQNEAQ. J lost 6 bases, V lost 6 bases, and 8 bases had no gene match. The CDR3 spells CASRKTGRTQPQHF. CDR3 nucleotide sequence: TGTGCCAGCAGAAAGACAGGGCGAACTCAGCCCCAGCATTTT. Variable domain in full (rest from reference TRBV7-8 and TRBJ1-5): GAGVSQSPRYKVAKRGQDVALRCDPISGHVSLFWYQQALGQGPEFLTYFQNEAQLDKSGLPSDRFFAERPEGSVSTLKIQRTQQEDSAVYLCASRKTGRTQPQHFGDGTRLSIL.

This chain links TRBV10-3 with TRBJ1-5; 8 bases agree with TRBD1. Germline CDR1 is ENHRY and CDR2 is SYGVKD. Trimming took 6 bases from V and 10 from J; bases not matched to a gene: 8. CDR3 length: 13 residues. The CDR3 protein is CAIRDRDFGPQHF. CDR3 coding DNA: TGTGCCATCAGGGACAGGGACTTCGGACCCCAGCATTTT.

The chain is built from TRBV29-1 and TRBJ2-5; 7 bases map to TRBD1. The CDR3 spans 13 residues. The germline V gene encodes CDR1 SQVTM and CDR2 ANQGSEA. Losses at the gene ends were 6 bases for V and 4 bases for J; bases not matched to a gene: 8. Here the CDR3 DNA reads TGCAGCGTGGGCAGGGGGAGAGGAGAGACCCAGTACTTC. It specifies CSVGRGRGETQYF.

The J gene is TRBJ1-5, the V gene TRBV27; tentative D call: TRBD1 (5 bases). The germline V gene encodes CDR1 MNHEY and CDR2 SMNVEV (reference sequence). This CDR3 spans 14 amino acids. The V and J ends lost 2 bases and 3 bases respectively, with 8 bases between them. CDR3: CASSLGRVNQPQHF. CDR3 in DNA: TGTGCCAGCAGTTTAGGCAGGGTCAATCAGCCCCAGCATTTT.

This sequence joins TRBV19 and TRBJ1-1; the D is unclear. Germline V gene lookup returns CDR1 LNHDA and CDR2 SQIVND (reference sequence). Trimming removed 1 base from V and 2 bases from J, with 8 bases in between. The CDR3 length is 14 residues. The CDR3 spells CASSIGRGNTEAFF. CDR3 nucleotides: TGTGCCAGTAGTATAGGGCGGGGTAACACTGAAGCTTTCTTT.

This clone was counted between two and nine times. The chain links TRBV5-1 to TRBJ2-2, with 8 bases fitting TRBD2. Unmatched junction bases numbered 13, after V lost 4 bases and J lost 5 bases. Germline V lookup: CDR1 SGHRS, CDR2 YFSETQ. CDR3 length: 17 amino acids. As DNA, the CDR3 is TGCGCCAGCAGCCCTAGGGACGTCCGGGAGGGGACCGGGGAGCTGTTTTTT. It specifies CASSPRDVREGTGELFF.

This clone has a count of ten or more. The chain has TRBV2 and TRBJ2-4; 7 bases are shared with TRBD2. The CDR3 runs to 17 residues. J lost 0 bases, V lost 2 bases, and 7 bases had no gene match. From germline, CDR1 is SNHLY and CDR2 FYNNEI. The CDR3 here is CASSESLGGIAKNIQYF. CDR3 coding DNA: TGTGCCAGCAGTGAAAGCCTGGGGGGGATAGCCAAAAACATTCAGTACTTC.

This clone was found once. CDR3: CASSVGRGDEQYF. The CDR3 coding sequence is TGTGCCAGCAGCGTAGGTCGGGGTGACGAGCAGTACTTC. This chain connects TRBV9 to TRBJ2-7; D perhaps matches TRBD2 (5 bases). CDR1 and CDR2 (germline): SGDLS, YYNGEE. The CDR3 consists of 13 residues. Trimming cost V 0 bases and J 5 bases, with 9 bases left between them.

The CDR3 DNA follows: TGTGCCGCCGGACAGTCCTTGGCAGATACGCAGTATTTT. It yields the protein CAAGQSLADTQYF. J is TRBJ2-3 and V is TRBV24-1; perhaps TRBD1 as D (6 bases). This CDR3 is 13 amino acids long. Germline V CDR1 and CDR2: KGHDR, SFDVKD. The V end was cut by 12 bases, the J end by 4 bases, with 16 bases between.

The V gene is TRBV9, the J gene TRBJ2-2, with D possibly TRBD2 on 6 matching bases. The CDR3 sequence is 15 residues long. Germline V lookup: CDR1 SGDLS, CDR2 YYNGEE. V lost 0 bases and J lost 4, with 10 bases in between. In nucleotides, the CDR3 is TGTGCCAGCAGCGTAGATCCCGGGGGCACCGGGGAGCTGTTTTTT. Protein: CASSVDPGGTGELFF. Based on the CDR3 plus reference TRBV9 and TRBJ2-2, the full variable domain is DSGVTQTPKHLITATGQRVTLRCSPRSGDLSVYWYQQSLDQGLQFLIQYYNGEERAKGNILERFSAQQFPDLHSELNLSSLELGDSALYFCASSVDPGGTGELFFGEGSRLTVL.

The J gene is TRBJ2-1, the V gene TRBV24-1; a weak D match, TRBD2 (5 bases). Trimming pared 5 bases from V and 1 base from J, leaving 17 bases between. The V gene's germline CDR1 is KGHDR and CDR2 SFDVKD. The CDR3 spans 17 residues. CDR3 loop: CATSGLTVTKSYNEQFF. CDR3 bases: TGTGCCACCAGTGGTTTAACGGTGACTAAATCCTACAATGAGCAGTTCTTC.

The table lists this clone with a count of one. V and J are TRBV30 and TRBJ2-3; TRBD1 is a possible D gene (6 bases). The germline gives CDR1 GTSNPN, CDR2 SVGIG (reference sequence). V shed 0 bases and J shed 4 bases, with 11 bases lying between them. This CDR3 spans 14 amino acids. The CDR3 bases are TGTGCCTGGAGTGTCGGGACAAGTTCAGATACGCAGTATTTT. Translated, it gives CAWSVGTSSDTQYF.

This clone was counted between two and nine times. J is TRBJ2-1 and V is TRBV4-1, with D possibly TRBD2 on 5 matching bases. CDR3 size: 15 residues. Looked up from germline, CDR1 is MGHRA and CDR2 is YSYEKL. V was clipped by 0 bases and J by 1 base, with 7 bases between them. As DNA, the CDR3 is TGCGCCAGCAGCCAAGATGGGGAGTCCTACAATGAGCAGTTCTTC. The encoded protein is CASSQDGESYNEQFF.